These T cell receptor beta chains were read from a single sample in a study of T cells after yellow fever vaccination. TCRdb passed the 5' RACE reads through MiXCR, listing each CDR3 protein once. The sample includes some 120,000 distinct CDR3 sequences, 8.4% seen only once; the top ten take less than 30%. The sequencing used CD8+ T cells sorted from PBMCs, collected 45 days after the yellow fever booster vaccination. These receptors all come from a man younger than 45 who received the YFV17D yellow fever vaccine. Each CDR3 is given without its conserved first and last residue. A D gene is named only where the DNA matches it firmly.

>TRBV29-1|NA|TRBJ2-7|10
SVGEQSYEQY
>TRBV12-3/TRBV12-4|NA|TRBJ1-5|13
ASSPLPAPDQPQH
>TRBV27|NA|TRBJ2-3|11
ASSPHLTDTQY
>TRBV7-9|TRBD2|TRBJ2-1|11
ASSPPSGNEQF
>TRBV12-3/TRBV12-4|NA|TRBJ2-7|10
ASSFTASEQY
>TRBV4-3|TRBD2|TRBJ2-3|16
ASSPTSASPTYTDTQY
>TRBV5-6|NA|TRBJ2-4|12
ASSSGRIKNIQY
>TRBV27|NA|TRBJ1-1|13
ASSLSPDSGGGAF
>TRBV6-1|NA|TRBJ1-1|9
ASRDSTEAF
>TRBV20-1|NA|TRBJ1-5|13
SATGGDYSNQTQH
>TRBV12-3/TRBV12-4|NA|TRBJ2-7|9
ASSSVGVWN
>TRBV20-1|NA|TRBJ2-4|10
SKTGGGDIQY
>TRBV6-5|NA|TRBJ1-1|11
ASSYRDVTEAF
>TRBV3-1|NA|TRBJ2-7|12
ASSQEGHTYEQY
>TRBV25-1|NA|TRBJ2-7|10
ASRGLIYEQY
>TRBV24-1|NA|TRBJ2-1|11
ATSVRSMDEQF
>TRBV9|NA|TRBJ2-7|11
ASSHRDYGEQY
>TRBV5-1|NA|TRBJ2-3|13
ASSLGGAGTDTQY
>TRBV4-3|NA|TRBJ2-5|11
GSSQESWETQY
>TRBV20-1|NA|TRBJ1-5|10
SARDGEQPQH
>TRBV21-1|NA|TRBJ2-7|15
ASSPGLQHAISYEQY
>TRBV9|TRBD2|TRBJ2-5|16
ASSPRPQAGGPDETQY
>TRBV7-6|TRBD2|TRBJ2-1|13
ASSLGVAGNNEQF
>TRBV20-1|NA|TRBJ1-1|11
SDRKGSDTEAF
>TRBV20-1|NA|TRBJ2-7|10
SANSASYEQY
>TRBV2|TRBD2|TRBJ2-1|11
ASIAGHYNEQF
>TRBV7-2|NA|TRBJ2-1|14
ASSLAPGVPYNEQF
>TRBV11-2|NA|TRBJ2-5|12
ASSLRRYQETQY
>TRBV20-1|TRBD2|TRBJ2-7|15
SATGTSGTSVPYEQY
>TRBV12-3/TRBV12-4|TRBD1|TRBJ1-2|10
ASEGADYGYT
>TRBV6-5|NA|TRBJ2-7|13
ASSYSKGPSYEQY
>TRBV15|NA|TRBJ2-5|12
ATSRDSLGETQY
>TRBV7-9|TRBD2|TRBJ2-3|14
ASSNTRLASTDTQY
>TRBV6-5|NA|TRBJ2-3|14
ASRPLGGGGKDTQY
>TRBV7-8|TRBD2|TRBJ2-1|13
ASSRTSGLYNEQF
>TRBV14|TRBD1|TRBJ2-7|14
ASSLTETGVAYEQY
>TRBV7-9|NA|TRBJ2-4|13
ASSLGTGTPNIQY
>TRBV5-1|TRBD1|TRBJ2-5|13
ASSAGDSGQETQY
>TRBV6-2/TRBV6-3|NA|TRBJ2-1|13
ASSYFVGGRNEQF
>TRBV5-1|NA|TRBJ2-1|16
ASSLARDSHLSYNEQF
>TRBV7-8|TRBD2|TRBJ2-5|13
ASSLAAGGPKTQY
>TRBV6-5|TRBD1|TRBJ2-7|13
ASSYSIRGRDEQY
>TRBV28|TRBD1|TRBJ2-7|14
ASSFGKGQLVYEQY
>TRBV10-3|NA|TRBJ2-7|11
AISGNTGDEQY
>TRBV25-1|TRBD2|TRBJ2-1|15
ASSEFRTSGLHNEQF
>TRBV6-1|TRBD1|TRBJ2-7|12
ASMGQGSSYEQY
>TRBV27|NA|TRBJ2-1|9
ASSDGVVPF
>TRBV4-2|NA|TRBJ1-5|9
ASSPPRPQH
>TRBV7-2|NA|TRBJ2-5|15
ASSLGEAAGIQETQY